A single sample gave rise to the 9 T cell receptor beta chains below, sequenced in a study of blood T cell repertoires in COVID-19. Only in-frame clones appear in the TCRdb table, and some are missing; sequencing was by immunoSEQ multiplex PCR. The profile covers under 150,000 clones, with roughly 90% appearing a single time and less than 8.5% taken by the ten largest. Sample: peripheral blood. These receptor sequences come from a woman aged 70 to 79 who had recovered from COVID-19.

In DNA form, the CDR3 reads TGTGCCAGTAGTATCGTACCGGGACAGGGTTCTGGGGCCAACGTCCTGACTTTC. Translating gives CASSIVPGQGSGANVLTF. The chain couples TRBV19 to TRBJ2-6, with 9 bases lining up with TRBD1. V gave up 3 bases and J gave up 1 base; unmatched junction bases: 7. Germline lookup yields CDR1 LNHDA and CDR2 SQIVND (reference sequence). This CDR3 spans 18 amino acids.

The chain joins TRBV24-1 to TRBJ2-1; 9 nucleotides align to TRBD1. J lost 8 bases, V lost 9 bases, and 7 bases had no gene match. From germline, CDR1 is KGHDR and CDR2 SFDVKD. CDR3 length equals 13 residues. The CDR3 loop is CATAQQGADEQFF. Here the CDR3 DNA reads TGTGCCACCGCCCAACAGGGGGCCGATGAGCAGTTCTTC.

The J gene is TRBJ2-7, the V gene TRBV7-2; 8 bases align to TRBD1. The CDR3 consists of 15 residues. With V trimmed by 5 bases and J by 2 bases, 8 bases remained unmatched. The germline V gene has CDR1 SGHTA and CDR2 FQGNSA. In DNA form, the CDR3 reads TGTGCCAGCAGCCCGGACAGGGCTCCTACCTACGAGCAGTACTTC. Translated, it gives CASSPDRAPTYEQYF.

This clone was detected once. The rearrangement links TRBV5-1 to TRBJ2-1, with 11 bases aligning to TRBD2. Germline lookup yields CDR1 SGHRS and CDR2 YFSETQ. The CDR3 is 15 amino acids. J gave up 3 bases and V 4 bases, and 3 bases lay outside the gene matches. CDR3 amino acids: CASSRGLAGYNEQFF. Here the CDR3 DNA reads TGCGCCAGCAGCCGCGGACTAGCGGGCTACAATGAGCAGTTCTTC.

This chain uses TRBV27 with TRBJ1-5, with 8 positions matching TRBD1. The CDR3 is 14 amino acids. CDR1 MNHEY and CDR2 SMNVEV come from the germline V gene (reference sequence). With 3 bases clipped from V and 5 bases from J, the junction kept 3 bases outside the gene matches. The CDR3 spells CASSLNRGDQPQHF. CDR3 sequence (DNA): TGTGCCAGCAGTTTGAACAGGGGGGATCAGCCCCAGCATTTT.

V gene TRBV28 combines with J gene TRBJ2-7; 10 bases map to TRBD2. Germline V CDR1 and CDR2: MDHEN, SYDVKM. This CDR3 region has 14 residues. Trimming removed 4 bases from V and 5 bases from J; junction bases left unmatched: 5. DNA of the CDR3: TGTGCCAGCAGTTCGATACTAGCGGGAAACGAGCAGTACTTC. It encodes CASSSILAGNEQYF.

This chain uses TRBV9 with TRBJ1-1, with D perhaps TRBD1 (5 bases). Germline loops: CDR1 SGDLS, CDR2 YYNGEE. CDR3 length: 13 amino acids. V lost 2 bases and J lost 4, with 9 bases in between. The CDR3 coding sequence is TGTGCCAGCAGCGTTCAGGGAGGCACTGAAGCTTTCTTT. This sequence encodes CASSVQGGTEAFF.

The CDR3 nucleotides read TGTGCCAGCTCACCAACGACAGGGGCAGATACGCAGTATTTT. This sequence encodes CASSPTTGADTQYF. This chain links TRBV18 with TRBJ2-3, with TRBD1 matching 8 bases. Germline V gene lookup returns CDR1 KGHSH and CDR2 LQKENI. The trim removed 2 bases at V and 4 bases at J, leaving 2 bases unmatched. There are 14 residues in the CDR3. Using reference TRBV18 and TRBJ2-3 for the parts outside the CDR3, the full variable domain is NAGVMQNPRHLVRRRGQEARLRCSPMKGHSHVYWYRQLPEEGLKFMVYLQKENIIDESGMPKERFSAEFPKEGPSILRIQQVVRGDSAAYFCASSPTTGADTQYFGPGTRLTVL.

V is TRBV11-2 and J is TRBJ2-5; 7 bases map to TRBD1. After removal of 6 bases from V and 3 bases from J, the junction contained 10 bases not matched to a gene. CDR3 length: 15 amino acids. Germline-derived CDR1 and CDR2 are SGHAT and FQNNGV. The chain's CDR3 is CASSRLIRGKETQYF. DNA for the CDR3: TGTGCCAGCAGTCGCCTGATCAGGGGGAAAGAGACCCAGTACTTC.